This T cell receptor (beta chain) was profiled in a study of T cells expressing NK-cell markers. Study details: It was from sorted CD3+CD56+NKG2C+, CD3+CD56+NKG2C- and CD3+CD56-NKG2C+ T cells that TCR beta repertoires came. Seven HCMV-seropositive donors and one seronegative donor made up the eight sequenced donors. Whole-study results and caveats: NKG2C+ dominant clonotypes from roughly 6 donors made up roughly 1.0-7.5% of CD8+ T cells.

Worth noting for this clonotype: The antigen remains unidentified.

As the method of synthesis, 5'RACE template switching with UMIs yielded TCR beta cDNA. TCRdb reprocessed the 5' RACE reads, with one entry per CDR3 protein and no DNA. The sample table sets out 350,000 to 450,000 distinct CDR3 sequences. This CDR3 is built from 20 residues. CDR1 is LGHDT, CDR2 YNNKEL, per germline (reference sequence). The V and J genes are TRBV3-1 and TRBJ2-6; lacking DNA, the TRBD1 call made by TCRdb goes unchecked. The TCR was taken from a man aged 18 to 69 in good health. Sample: blood T cells: a sorted CD56 or NKG2C T cell subset, CD4+ or CD8+ T cells, or bulk PBMC T cells (not recorded which). The CDR3 here is CASSPTAGTAKISGANVLTF.